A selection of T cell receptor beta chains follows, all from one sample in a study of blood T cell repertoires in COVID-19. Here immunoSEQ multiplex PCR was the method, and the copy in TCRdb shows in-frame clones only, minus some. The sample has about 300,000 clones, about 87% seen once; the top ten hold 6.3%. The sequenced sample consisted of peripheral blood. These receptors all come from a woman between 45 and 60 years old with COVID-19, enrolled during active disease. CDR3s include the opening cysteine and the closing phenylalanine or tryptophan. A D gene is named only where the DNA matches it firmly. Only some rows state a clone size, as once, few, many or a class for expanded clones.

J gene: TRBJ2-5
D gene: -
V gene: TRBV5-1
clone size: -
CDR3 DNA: TGCGCCAGCAGCCCAGCCGGGGCAGGGGCACGGACCCAGTACTTC
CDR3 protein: CASSPAGAGARTQYF

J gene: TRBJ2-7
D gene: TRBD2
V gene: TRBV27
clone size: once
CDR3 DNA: TGTGCCAGCAGTCAAGGGACTAGCGGGAGGGGCGAGCAGTACTTC
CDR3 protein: CASSQGTSGRGEQYF

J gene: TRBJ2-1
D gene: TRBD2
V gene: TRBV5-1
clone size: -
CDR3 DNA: TGCGCCAGCGGGGAGGGGTTCTACAATGAGCAGTTCTTC
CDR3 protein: CASGEGFYNEQFF

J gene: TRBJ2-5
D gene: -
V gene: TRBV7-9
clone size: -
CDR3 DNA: TGTGCCAGCAGTCGGGGGATAGAAGAGACCCAGTACTTC
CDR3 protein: CASSRGIEETQYF

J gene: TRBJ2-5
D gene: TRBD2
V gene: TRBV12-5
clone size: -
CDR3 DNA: TGTGCTAGTGGAACAGGACTAGCGGGAGATCTTGGAGAGACCCAGTACTTC
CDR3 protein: CASGTGLAGDLGETQYF

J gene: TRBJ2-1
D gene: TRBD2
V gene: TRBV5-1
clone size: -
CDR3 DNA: TGCGCCAGCAGCTCCATAGCGGGACTCTCCTACAATGAGCAGTTCTTC
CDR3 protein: CASSSIAGLSYNEQFF

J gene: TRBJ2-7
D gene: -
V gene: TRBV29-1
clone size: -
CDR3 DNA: TGCAGCGCCGAAGGACCAAAGGGCGGGCGCTCCTACGAGCAGTACTTC
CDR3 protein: CSAEGPKGGRSYEQYF

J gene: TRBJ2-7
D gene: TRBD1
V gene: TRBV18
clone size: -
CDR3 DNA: TGTGCCAGCTCACCTTTGGGGACAGGGGGCACACACGAGCAGTACTTC
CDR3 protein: CASSPLGTGGTHEQYF

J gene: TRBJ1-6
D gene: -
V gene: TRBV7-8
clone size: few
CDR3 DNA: TGTGCCAGCAGCTTTAACAGTAATTCACCCCTCCACTTT
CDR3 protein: CASSFNSNSPLHF

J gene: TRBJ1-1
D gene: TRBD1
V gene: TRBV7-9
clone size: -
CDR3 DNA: TGTGCCAGCAGCCTTACAGGGGCCCGTACTGAAGCTTTCTTT
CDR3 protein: CASSLTGARTEAFF

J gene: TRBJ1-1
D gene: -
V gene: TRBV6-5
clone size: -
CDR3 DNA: TGTGCCAGCTTCCGGAACACTGAAGCTTTCTTT
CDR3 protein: CASFRNTEAFF

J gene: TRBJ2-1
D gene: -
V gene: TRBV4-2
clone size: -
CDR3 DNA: TGTGCCAGCAGCCAAGTAGGTGCGGATCGCTCCTACAATGAGCAGTTCTTC
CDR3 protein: CASSQVGADRSYNEQFF

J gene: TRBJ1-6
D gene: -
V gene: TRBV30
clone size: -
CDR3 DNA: TGTGCCTGGAGCCCCGGGAGTCGTAATTCACCCCTCCACTTT
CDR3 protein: CAWSPGSRNSPLHF

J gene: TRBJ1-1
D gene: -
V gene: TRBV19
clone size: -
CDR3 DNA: TGTGCCAGTAGTATTACGCGGCAGGGCTCTGAAGCTTTCTTT
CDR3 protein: CASSITRQGSEAFF

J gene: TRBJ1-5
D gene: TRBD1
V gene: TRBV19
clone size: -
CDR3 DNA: TGTGCCAGTAGTCACCTGGCAGGGGGGTTTATAATGGCCCAGCATTTT
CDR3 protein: CASSHLAGGFIMAQHF

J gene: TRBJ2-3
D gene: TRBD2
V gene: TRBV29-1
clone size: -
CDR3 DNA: TGCAGCGTCCAGAGGACTAGCGGGAGCACAGATACGCAGTATTTT
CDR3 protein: CSVQRTSGSTDTQYF

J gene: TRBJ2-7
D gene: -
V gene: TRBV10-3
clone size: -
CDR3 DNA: TGTGCCATCAGTCCAGGGGCGCTCAGCTCCTACGAGCAGTACTTC
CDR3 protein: CAISPGALSSYEQYF

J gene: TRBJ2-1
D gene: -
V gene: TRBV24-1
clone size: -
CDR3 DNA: TGTGCCACCAGTGACCCCGGTGGCGGTTACAATGAGCAGTTCTTC
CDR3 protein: CATSDPGGGYNEQFF

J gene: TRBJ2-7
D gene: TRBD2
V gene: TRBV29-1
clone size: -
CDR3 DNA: TGCAGCGTTGTTTGGACAAGTACTAGCGGGGTTACTAGTTCCCTGAAAGAGGCCTACGAGCAGTACTTC
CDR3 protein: CSVVWTSTSGVTSSLKEAYEQYF

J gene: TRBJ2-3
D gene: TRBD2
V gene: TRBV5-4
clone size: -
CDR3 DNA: TGTGCCAGCAGCTCGGGACTAGCGGCTCCCACAGATACGCAGTATTTT
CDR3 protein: CASSSGLAAPTDTQYF

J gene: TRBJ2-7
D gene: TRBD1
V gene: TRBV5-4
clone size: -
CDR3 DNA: TGTGCCAGCAGCTCTTCTTGGACAGGCCGCTACGAGCAGTACTTC
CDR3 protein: CASSSSWTGRYEQYF

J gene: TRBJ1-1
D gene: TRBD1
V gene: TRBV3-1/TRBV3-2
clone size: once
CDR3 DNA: TGTGCCAGCACTCAACAGGGGCAGGGGGTAACTGAAGCTTTCTTT
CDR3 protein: CASTQQGQGVTEAFF

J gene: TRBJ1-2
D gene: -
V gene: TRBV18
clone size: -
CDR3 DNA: TGTGCCAGCTCACCACGTCGAGAGCAGGGCTTTAACTATGGCTACACCTTC
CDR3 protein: CASSPRREQGFNYGYTF

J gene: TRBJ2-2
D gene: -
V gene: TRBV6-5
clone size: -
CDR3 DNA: TGTGCCAGCAGGAGGGGGGGATACACCGGGGAGCTGTTTTTT
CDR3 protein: CASRRGGYTGELFF

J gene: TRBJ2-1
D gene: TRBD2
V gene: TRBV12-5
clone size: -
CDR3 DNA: TGTGCTAGTGCCACAGCGGGAGTGGGCAATGAGCAGTTCTTC
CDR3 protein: CASATAGVGNEQFF

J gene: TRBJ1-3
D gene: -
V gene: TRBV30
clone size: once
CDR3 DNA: TGTGCCTGGAGTGTAAACAGCCGCTCTGGAAACACCATATATTTT
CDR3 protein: CAWSVNSRSGNTIYF

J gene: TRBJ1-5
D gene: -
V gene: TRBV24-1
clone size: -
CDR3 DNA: TGTGCCACCAGTGAAACAGGGAGATACAATCAGCCCCAGCATTTT
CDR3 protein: CATSETGRYNQPQHF

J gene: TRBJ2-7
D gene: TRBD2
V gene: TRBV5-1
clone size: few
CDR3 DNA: TGCGCCAGCAGCTTTGAAGCGGGAGCGAACGAGCAGTACTTC
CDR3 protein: CASSFEAGANEQYF

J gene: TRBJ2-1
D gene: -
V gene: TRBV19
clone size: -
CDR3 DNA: TGTGCCAGTAGTATGAGGACTACCAAGGGTGAGCAGTTCTTC
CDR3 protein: CASSMRTTKGEQFF

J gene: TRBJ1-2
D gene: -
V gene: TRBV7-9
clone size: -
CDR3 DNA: TGTGCCAGCAGCTTAATGGGTAGCAGGGGACCGTCTGGCTACACCTTC
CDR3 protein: CASSLMGSRGPSGYTF

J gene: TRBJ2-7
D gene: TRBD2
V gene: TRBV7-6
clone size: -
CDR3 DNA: TGTGCCAGCAGCTTAGACGACTGGACTAGCGAGCAGTACTTC
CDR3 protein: CASSLDDWTSEQYF

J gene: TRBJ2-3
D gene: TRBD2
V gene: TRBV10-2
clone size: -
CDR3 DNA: TGCGCCAGTTCCGGGACTAGCGGGACAGATACGCAGTATTTT
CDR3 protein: CASSGTSGTDTQYF

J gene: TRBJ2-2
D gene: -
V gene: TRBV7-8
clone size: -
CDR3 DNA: TGTGCCAGCAGCTTAGTAGTAGGGAGACAGAACACCGGGGAGCTGTTTTTT
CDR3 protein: CASSLVVGRQNTGELFF

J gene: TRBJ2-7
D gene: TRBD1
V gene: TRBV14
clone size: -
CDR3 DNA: TGTGCCAGCAGCCACTTCTCCCGGACAGGGAGGTACGAGCAGTACTTC
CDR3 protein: CASSHFSRTGRYEQYF

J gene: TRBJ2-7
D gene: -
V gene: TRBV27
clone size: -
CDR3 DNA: TGTGCCAGCCGGTTCCGGGACTCTTACGAGCAGTACTTC
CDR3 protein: CASRFRDSYEQYF

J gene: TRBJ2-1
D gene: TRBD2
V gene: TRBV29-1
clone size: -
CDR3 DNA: TGCAGCGTTGATCCTGGGACTAGCGGGAGACTATGGTTGAAGTTCTTC
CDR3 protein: CSVDPGTSGRLWLKFF

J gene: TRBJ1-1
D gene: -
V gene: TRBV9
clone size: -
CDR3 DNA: TGTGCCAGCAGCCCCACTGGCACTGAAGCTTTCTTT
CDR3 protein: CASSPTGTEAFF

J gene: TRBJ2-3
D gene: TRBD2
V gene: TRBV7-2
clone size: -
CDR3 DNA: TGTGCCAGCAGCTTAGCCTTCCGACTAGCGGGAACTAGCACAGATACGCAGTATTTT
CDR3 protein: CASSLAFRLAGTSTDTQYF

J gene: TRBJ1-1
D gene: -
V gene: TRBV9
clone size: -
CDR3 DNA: TGTGCCAGCAGAAAAGAGATGAACACTGAAGCTTTCTTT
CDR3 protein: CASRKEMNTEAFF

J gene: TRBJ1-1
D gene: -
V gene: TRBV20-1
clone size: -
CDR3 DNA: TGCAGTGCCCAAAACACTGAAGCTTTCTTT
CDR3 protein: CSAQNTEAFF

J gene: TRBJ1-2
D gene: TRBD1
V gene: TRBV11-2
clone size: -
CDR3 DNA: TGTGCCAGCAGCCGAGGGGGCCCTATAAACTATGGCTACACCTTC
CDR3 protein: CASSRGGPINYGYTF

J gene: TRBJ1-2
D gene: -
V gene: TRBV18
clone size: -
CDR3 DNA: TGTGCCAGCTCACCAACGAGGGAGGGGAACTATGGCTACACCTTC
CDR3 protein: CASSPTREGNYGYTF

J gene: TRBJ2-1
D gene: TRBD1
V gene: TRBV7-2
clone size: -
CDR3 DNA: TGTGCCAGCAGCTTAGCGGGGGACAGGGGGCCCTTCGATGAGCAGTTCTTC
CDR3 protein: CASSLAGDRGPFDEQFF

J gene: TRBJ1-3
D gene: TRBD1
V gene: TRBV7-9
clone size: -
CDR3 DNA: TGTGCCAGCAGCCCAGGGACAGTCTCTGGAAACACCATATATTTT
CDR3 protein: CASSPGTVSGNTIYF

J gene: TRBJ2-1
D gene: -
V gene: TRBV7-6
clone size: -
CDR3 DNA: TGTGCCAGCAGCCCAGGGGGCGGGAGGGCGAGGGATAGCTACAATGAGCAGTTCTTC
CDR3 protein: CASSPGGGRARDSYNEQFF

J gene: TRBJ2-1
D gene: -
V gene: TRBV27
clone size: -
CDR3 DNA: TGTGCCAGCAGTTTACGGGTAGGACGGGAGCGGAACAATGAGCAGTTCTTC
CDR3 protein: CASSLRVGRERNNEQFF

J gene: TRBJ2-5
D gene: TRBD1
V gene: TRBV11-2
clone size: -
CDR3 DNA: TGTGCCAGCAGCAAACGACCGGGACAGGGGGCCGGGGAGACCCAGTACTTC
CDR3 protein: CASSKRPGQGAGETQYF

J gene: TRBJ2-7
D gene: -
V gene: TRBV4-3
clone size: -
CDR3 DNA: TGCGCCAGCAGCCAATGGGCAGGGGGGCCGGGCGAGCAGTACTTC
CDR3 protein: CASSQWAGGPGEQYF

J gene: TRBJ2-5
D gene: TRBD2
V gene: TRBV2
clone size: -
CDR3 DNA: TGTGCCAGCAGTGAAAGAGGAGGTAGCGGGAGCCGTCAAGAGACCCAGTACTTC
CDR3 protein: CASSERGGSGSRQETQYF

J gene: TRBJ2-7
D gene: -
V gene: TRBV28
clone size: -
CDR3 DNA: TGTGCCAGCAGTTCGCACGACAGGTTGTTCGACTTC
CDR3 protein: CASSSHDRLFDF

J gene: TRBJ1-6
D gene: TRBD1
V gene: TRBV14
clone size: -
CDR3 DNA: TGTGCCAGCAGCCAACAGGGGGCCCGTTGGGCCCTCCACTTT
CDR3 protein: CASSQQGARWALHF

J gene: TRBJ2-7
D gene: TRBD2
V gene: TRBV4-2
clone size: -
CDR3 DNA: TGTGCCAGCAGCCAAGTCACGGGAGGTAGCTACGAGCAGTACTTC
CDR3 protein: CASSQVTGGSYEQYF

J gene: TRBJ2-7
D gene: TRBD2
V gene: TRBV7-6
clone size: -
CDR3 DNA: TGTGCCAGCAGCGAACTAGCGGGAGTACACGAGCAGTACTTC
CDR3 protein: CASSELAGVHEQYF